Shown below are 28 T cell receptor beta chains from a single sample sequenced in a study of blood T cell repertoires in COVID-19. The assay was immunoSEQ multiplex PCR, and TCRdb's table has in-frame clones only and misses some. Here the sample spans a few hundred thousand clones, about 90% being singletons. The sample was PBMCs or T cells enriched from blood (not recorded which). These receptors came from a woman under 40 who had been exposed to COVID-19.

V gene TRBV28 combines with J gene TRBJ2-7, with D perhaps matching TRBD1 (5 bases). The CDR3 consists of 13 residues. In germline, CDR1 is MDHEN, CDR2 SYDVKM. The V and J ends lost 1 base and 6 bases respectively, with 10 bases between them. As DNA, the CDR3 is TGTGCCAGCAGTTTATCTTGGGGCGGCGAGCAGTACTTC. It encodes CASSLSWGGEQYF. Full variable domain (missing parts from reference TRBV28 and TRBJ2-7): DVKVTQSSRYLVKRTGEKVFLECVQDMDHENMFWYRQDPGLGLRLIYFSYDVKMKEKGDIPEGYSVSREKKERFSLILESASTNQTSMYLCASSLSWGGEQYFGPGTRLTVT.

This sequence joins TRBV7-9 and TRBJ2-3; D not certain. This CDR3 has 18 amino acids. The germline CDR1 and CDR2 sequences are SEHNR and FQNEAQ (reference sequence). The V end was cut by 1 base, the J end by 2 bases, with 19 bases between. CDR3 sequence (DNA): TGTGCCAGCAGCTTAGTTCCCCACAGCCAGCAAATCACAGATACGCAGTATTTT. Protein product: CASSLVPHSQQITDTQYF. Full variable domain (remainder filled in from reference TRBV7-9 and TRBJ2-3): DTGVSQNPRHKITKRGQNVTFRCDPISEHNRLYWYRQTLGQGPEFLTYFQNEAQLEKSRLLSDRFSAERPKGSFSTLEIQRTEQGDSAMYLCASSLVPHSQQITDTQYFGPGTRLTVL.

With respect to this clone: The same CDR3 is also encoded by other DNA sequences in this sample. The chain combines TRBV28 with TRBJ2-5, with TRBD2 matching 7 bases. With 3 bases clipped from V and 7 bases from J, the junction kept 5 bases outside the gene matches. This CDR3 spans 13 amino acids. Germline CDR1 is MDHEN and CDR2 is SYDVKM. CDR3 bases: TGTGCCAGCAGTTTGGGGAGGGTAGGGACCCAGTACTTC. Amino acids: CASSLGRVGTQYF.

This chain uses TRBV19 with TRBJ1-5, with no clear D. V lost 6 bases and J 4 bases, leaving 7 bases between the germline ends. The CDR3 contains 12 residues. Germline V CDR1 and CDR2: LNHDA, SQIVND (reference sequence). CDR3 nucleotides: TGTGCCAGTAGCCGAGAAAATCAGCCCCAGCATTTT. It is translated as CASSRENQPQHF.

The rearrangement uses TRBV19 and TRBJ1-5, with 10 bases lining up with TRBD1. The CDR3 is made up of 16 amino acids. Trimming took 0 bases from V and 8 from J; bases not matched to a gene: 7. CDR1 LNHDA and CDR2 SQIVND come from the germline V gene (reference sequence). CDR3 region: CASSIDATGGFKPQHF. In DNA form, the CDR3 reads TGTGCCAGTAGTATAGATGCGACAGGGGGCTTCAAGCCCCAGCATTTT.

CDR3 in amino acids: CASSPGQGNNEKLFF. The CDR3 nucleotides are TGTGCCAGCAGCCCAGGACAGGGTAATAATGAAAAACTGTTTTTT. The chain uses TRBV7-9 and TRBJ1-4; 8 positions match TRBD1. J was trimmed by 4 bases and V by 5 bases; bases with no gene match: 6. This CDR3 comprises 15 residues. Germline assignment: CDR1 SEHNR and CDR2 FQNEAQ (reference sequence).

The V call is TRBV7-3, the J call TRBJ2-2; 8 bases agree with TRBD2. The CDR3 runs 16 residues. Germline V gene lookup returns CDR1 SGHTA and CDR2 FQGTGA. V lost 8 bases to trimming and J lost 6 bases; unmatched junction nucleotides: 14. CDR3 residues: CASRSPGLAGSGELFF. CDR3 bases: TGTGCCAGCCGATCCCCCGGACTAGCCGGATCCGGGGAGCTGTTTTTT.

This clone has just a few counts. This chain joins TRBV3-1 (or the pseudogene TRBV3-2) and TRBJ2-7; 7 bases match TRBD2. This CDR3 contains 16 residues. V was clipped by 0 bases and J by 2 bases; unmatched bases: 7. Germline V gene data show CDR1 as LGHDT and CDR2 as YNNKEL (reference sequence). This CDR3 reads CASSQETLARTYEQYF. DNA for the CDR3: TGTGCCAGCAGCCAAGAAACACTAGCGCGAACCTACGAGCAGTACTTC.

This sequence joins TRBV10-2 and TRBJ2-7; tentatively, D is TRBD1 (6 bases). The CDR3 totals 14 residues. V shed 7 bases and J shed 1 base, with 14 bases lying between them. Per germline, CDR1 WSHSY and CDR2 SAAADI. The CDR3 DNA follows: TGCGCCAGCACCCTGACAGGTGGTTCCTACGAGCAGTACTTC. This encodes CASTLTGGSYEQYF.

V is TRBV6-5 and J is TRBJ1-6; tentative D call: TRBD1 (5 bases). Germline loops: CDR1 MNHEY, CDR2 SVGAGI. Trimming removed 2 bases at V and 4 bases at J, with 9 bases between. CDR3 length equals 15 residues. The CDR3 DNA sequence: TGTGCCAGCAGTTACGGCGGGGGGTATAATTCACCCCTCCACTTT. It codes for CASSYGGGYNSPLHF.

CDR3 amino acids: CASSFRQGSTDTQYF. CDR3 bases: TGTGCCAGCAGTTTCCGACAGGGGAGCACAGATACGCAGTATTTT. The chain couples TRBV28 to TRBJ2-3; 8 nucleotides agree with TRBD1. The germline V gene has CDR1 MDHEN and CDR2 SYDVKM. This CDR3 contains 15 residues. V dropped 3 bases and J dropped 0; count of bases not matched to a gene: 2. The variable domain in full, with the rest retrieved from reference TRBV28 and TRBJ2-3, is DVKVTQSSRYLVKRTGEKVFLECVQDMDHENMFWYRQDPGLGLRLIYFSYDVKMKEKGDIPEGYSVSREKKERFSLILESASTNQTSMYLCASSFRQGSTDTQYFGPGTRLTVL.

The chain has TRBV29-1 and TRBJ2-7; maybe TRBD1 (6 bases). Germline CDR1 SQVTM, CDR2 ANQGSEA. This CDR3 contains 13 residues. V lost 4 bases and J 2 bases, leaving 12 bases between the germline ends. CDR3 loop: CSVARTETYEQYF. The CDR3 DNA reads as TGCAGCGTTGCCCGGACAGAAACCTACGAGCAGTACTTC.

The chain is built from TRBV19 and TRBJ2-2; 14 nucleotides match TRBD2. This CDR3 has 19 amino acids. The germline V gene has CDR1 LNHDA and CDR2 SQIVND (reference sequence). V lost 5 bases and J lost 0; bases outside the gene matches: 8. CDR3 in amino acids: CASSYRGTSGSTNTGELFF. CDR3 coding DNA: TGTGCCAGTAGTTACAGAGGGACTAGCGGGAGTACGAACACCGGGGAGCTGTTTTTT.

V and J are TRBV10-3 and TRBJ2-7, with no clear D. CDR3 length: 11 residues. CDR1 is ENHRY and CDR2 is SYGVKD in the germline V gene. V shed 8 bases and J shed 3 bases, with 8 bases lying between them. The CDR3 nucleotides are TGTGCCATCGCGGCTAGCTACGAGCAGTACTTC. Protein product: CAIAASYEQYF.

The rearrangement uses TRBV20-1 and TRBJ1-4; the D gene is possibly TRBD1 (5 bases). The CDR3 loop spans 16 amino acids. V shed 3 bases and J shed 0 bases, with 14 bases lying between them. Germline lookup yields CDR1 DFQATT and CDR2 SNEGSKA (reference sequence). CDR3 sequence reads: CSASEGVVSTNEKLFF. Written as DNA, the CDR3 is TGCAGTGCTAGTGAAGGGGTCGTTTCAACTAATGAAAAACTGTTTTTT.

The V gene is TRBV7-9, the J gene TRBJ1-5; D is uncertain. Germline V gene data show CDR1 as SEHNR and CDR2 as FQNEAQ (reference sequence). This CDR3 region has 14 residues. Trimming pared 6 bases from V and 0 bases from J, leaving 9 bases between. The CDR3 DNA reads TGTGCCAGCAGACTGGGCGATAGCAATCAGCCCCAGCATTTT. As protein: CASRLGDSNQPQHF.

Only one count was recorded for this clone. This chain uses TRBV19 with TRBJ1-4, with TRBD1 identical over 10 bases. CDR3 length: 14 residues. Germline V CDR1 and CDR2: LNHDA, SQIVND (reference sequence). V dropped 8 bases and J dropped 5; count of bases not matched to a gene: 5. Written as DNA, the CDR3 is TGTGCCAGTCTTTCGGGACAGGGGAATGAAAAACTGTTTTTT. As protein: CASLSGQGNEKLFF.

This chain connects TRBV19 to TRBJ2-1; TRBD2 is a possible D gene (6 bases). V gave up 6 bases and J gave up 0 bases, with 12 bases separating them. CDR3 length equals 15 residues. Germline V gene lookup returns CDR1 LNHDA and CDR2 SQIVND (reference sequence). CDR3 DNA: TGTGCCAGTAGGGAAGACGGGAGCTCCTACAATGAGCAGTTCTTC. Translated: CASREDGSSYNEQFF. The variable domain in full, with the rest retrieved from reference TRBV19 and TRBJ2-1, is DGGITQSPKYLFRKEGQNVTLSCEQNLNHDAMYWYRQDPGQGLRLIYYSQIVNDFQKGDIAEGYSVSREKKESFPLTVTSAQKNPTAFYLCASREDGSSYNEQFFGPGTRLTVL.

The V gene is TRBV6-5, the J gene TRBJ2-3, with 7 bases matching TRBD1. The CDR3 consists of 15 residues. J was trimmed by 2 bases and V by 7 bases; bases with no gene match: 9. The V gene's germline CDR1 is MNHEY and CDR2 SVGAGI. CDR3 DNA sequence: TGTGCCAGCACCAAGGGGACAGCGAACACAGATACGCAGTATTTT. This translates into CASTKGTANTDTQYF.

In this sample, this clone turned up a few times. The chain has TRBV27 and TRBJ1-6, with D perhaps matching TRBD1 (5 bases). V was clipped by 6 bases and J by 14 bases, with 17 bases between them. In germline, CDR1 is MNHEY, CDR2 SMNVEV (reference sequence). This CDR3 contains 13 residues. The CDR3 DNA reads TGTGCCAGCAGACCTTTGGACCAGGGCACCCTCCACTTT. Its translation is CASRPLDQGTLHF.

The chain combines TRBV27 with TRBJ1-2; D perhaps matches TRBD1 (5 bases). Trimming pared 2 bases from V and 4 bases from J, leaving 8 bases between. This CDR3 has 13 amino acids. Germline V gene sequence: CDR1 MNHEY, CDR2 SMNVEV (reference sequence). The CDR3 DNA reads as TGTGCCAGCAGTTTAGGGGCCGGCTATGGCTACACCTTC. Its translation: CASSLGAGYGYTF.

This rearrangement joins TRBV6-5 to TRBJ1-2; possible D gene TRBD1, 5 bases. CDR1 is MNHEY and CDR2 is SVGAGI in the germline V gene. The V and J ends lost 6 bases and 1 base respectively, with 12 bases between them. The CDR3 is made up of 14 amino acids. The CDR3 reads CASRRAQVNYGYTF. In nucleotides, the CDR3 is TGTGCCAGCAGACGCGCACAGGTTAACTATGGCTACACCTTC.

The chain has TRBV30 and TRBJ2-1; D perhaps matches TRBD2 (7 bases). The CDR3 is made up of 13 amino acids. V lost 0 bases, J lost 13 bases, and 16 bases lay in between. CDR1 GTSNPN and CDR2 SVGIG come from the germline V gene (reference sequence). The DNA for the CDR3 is TGTGCCTGGAGTGTAGGGCGGGGGCTTGATCAGTTCTTC. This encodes CAWSVGRGLDQFF. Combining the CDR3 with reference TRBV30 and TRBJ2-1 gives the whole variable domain SQTIHQWPATLVQPVGSPLSLECTVEGTSNPNLYWYRQAAGRGLQLLFYSVGIGQISSEVPQNLSASRPQDRQFILSSKKLLLSDSGFYLCAWSVGRGLDQFFGPGTRLTVL.

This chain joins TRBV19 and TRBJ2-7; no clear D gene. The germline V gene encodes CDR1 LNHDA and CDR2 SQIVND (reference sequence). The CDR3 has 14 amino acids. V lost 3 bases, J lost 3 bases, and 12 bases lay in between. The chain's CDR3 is CASSIPGVIYEQYF. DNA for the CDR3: TGTGCCAGTAGTATCCCCGGTGTCATCTACGAGCAGTACTTC.

The CDR3 DNA reads as TGTGCCAGCAGTCGGGGACTAGCGGGAGCCCCCGCAGATACGCAGTATTTT. Translating it yields CASSRGLAGAPADTQYF. The chain combines TRBV6-6 with TRBJ2-3, with 14 nucleotides matching TRBD2. The V gene's germline CDR1 is MNHNY and CDR2 SVGAGI (reference sequence). J gave up 4 bases and V 5 bases, and 8 bases lay outside the gene matches. This CDR3 is 17 amino acids long.

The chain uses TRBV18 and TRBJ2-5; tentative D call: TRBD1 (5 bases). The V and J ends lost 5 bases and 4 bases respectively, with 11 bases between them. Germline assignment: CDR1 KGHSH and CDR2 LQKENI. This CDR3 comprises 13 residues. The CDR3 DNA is TGTGCCAGCTCATTGGACATGGGAGAGACCCAGTACTTC. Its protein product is CASSLDMGETQYF.

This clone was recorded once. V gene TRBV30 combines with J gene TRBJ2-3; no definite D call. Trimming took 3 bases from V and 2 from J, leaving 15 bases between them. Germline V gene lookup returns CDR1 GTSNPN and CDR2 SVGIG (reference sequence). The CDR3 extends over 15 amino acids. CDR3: CAWRSNRVNTDTQYF. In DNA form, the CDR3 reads TGTGCCTGGAGGAGTAACCGTGTCAACACAGATACGCAGTATTTT.

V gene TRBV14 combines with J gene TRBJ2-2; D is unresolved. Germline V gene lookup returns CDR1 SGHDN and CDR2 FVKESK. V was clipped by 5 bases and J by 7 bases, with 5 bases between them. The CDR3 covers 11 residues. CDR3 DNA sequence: TGTGCCAGCAGCGCGCGCGGGGAGCTGTTTTTT. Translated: CASSARGELFF.